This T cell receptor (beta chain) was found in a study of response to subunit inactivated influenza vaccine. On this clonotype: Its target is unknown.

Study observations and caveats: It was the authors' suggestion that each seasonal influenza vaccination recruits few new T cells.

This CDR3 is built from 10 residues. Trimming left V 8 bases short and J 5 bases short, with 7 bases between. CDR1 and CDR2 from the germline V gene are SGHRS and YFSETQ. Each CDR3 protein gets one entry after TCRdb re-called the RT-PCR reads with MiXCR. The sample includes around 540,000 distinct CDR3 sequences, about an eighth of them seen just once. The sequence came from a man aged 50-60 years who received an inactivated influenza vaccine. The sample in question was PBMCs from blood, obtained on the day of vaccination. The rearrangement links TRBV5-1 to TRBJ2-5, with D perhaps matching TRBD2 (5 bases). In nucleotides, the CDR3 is TGCGCCAGTGGGAGTGAGACCCAGTACTTC. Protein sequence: CASGSETQYF.